This TCR beta chain was obtained from a study of identical twins. TCRdb used MiXCR to reprocess the 5' RACE reads, holding one entry per CDR3 protein. The sample holds some 900,000 distinct CDR3 sequences, about 12% seen once. This clonotype appeared a few times. These data also featured in a second study, about yellow fever vaccine responses in identical twins.

The sample was PBMCs. The sequence derives from a woman under 30 in good health.

Here the CDR3 DNA reads TGTGCCAGCAGCTCATCAGGGGGATCCTACGAGCAGTACGTC. Its translation: CASSSSGGSYEQYV. The gene calls are TRBV11-2 and TRBJ2-7, with 7 bases matching TRBD1. J gave up 1 base and V 4 bases, and 4 bases lay outside the gene matches. Germline lookup yields CDR1 SGHAT and CDR2 FQNNGV. The CDR3 sequence is 14 residues long.